The 7 T cell receptor beta chains reported below all come from one sample, sequenced in a study of cytomegalovirus exposure and HLA in healthy donors. PCR involved 60 Vbeta and 13 Jbeta primers. Assay: immunoSEQ multiplex PCR; the TCRdb copy retains only in-frame clones and omits some. The profile shows around 160,000 clones, approximately 83% of them singletons. Sequencing was performed on PBMCs. The source is a man aged 18 to 29 in good health and CMV-seropositive.

This chain links TRBV30 with TRBJ2-7; D not certain. Germline lookup yields CDR1 GTSNPN and CDR2 SVGIG (reference sequence). The CDR3 is 14 residues long. V was trimmed by 1 base and J by 2 bases, leaving 12 bases between them. The CDR3 loop reads CAWSARLIPYEQYF. In DNA form, the CDR3 reads TGTGCCTGGAGTGCTAGACTTATTCCCTACGAGCAGTACTTC.

As concerns this clone: Germline is not matched at one junction end, which may reflect a read error. This sequence joins TRBV19 and TRBJ1-2, with 7 bases aligning to TRBD1. The CDR3 is 13 amino acids. CDR1 is LNHDA, CDR2 SQIVND, per germline (reference sequence). This CDR3 is CASSIGTVYGCTF. Here the CDR3 DNA reads TGTGCCAGTAGTATCGGGACAGTCTATGGCTGCACCTTC.

CDR3: CASSYLSGGELFF. The CDR3 coding sequence is TGTGCCAGCAGTTACCTCAGTGGCGGGGAGCTGTTTTTT. J is TRBJ2-2 and V is TRBV6-5; the D is unclear. The CDR3 sequence is 13 residues long. Germline V lookup: CDR1 MNHEY, CDR2 SVGAGI. Trimming took off 2 bases at V and 7 bases at J, with 8 bases between the two ends.

This chain links TRBV6-1 with TRBJ2-3; tentatively, D is TRBD2 (5 bases). V dropped 3 bases and J dropped 2 bases, with 12 bases sitting between them. CDR1 and CDR2 from the germline V gene are MNHNS and SASEGT. This CDR3 has 15 amino acids. This CDR3 reads CASSDRRLNTDTQYF. The CDR3 nucleotides read TGTGCCAGCAGTGACCGCAGACTAAACACAGATACGCAGTATTTT.

V gene TRBV15 combines with J gene TRBJ2-2, with 7 bases lining up with TRBD2. This CDR3 spans 14 amino acids. The trim removed 5 bases at V and 6 bases at J, leaving 6 bases unmatched. Germline V gene sequence: CDR1 LNHNV, CDR2 YYDKDF (reference sequence). CDR3 region: CATSARTSPGELFF. CDR3 coding DNA: TGTGCCACCAGCGCCCGGACTAGTCCCGGGGAGCTGTTTTTT.

The rearrangement links TRBV7-2 to TRBJ1-5; perhaps TRBD1 as D (6 bases). CDR1 is SGHTA, CDR2 FQGNSA, per germline. Trimming took 2 bases from V and 0 from J, leaving 14 bases between them. This CDR3 is built from 17 residues. This chain's CDR3 is CASSLSGGSYSNQPQHF. In DNA, the CDR3 is TGTGCCAGCAGCTTATCGGGGGGCTCGTATAGCAATCAGCCCCAGCATTTT.

The J gene is TRBJ2-1, the V gene TRBV5-1; 7 bases agree with TRBD1. This CDR3 has 15 amino acids. Germline lookup yields CDR1 SGHRS and CDR2 YFSETQ. Trimming removed 3 bases from V and 4 bases from J; junction bases left unmatched: 7. The CDR3 sequence: CASSYGQDLYNEQFF. As DNA, the CDR3 is TGCGCCAGCAGCTATGGACAGGACTTATACAATGAGCAGTTCTTC.